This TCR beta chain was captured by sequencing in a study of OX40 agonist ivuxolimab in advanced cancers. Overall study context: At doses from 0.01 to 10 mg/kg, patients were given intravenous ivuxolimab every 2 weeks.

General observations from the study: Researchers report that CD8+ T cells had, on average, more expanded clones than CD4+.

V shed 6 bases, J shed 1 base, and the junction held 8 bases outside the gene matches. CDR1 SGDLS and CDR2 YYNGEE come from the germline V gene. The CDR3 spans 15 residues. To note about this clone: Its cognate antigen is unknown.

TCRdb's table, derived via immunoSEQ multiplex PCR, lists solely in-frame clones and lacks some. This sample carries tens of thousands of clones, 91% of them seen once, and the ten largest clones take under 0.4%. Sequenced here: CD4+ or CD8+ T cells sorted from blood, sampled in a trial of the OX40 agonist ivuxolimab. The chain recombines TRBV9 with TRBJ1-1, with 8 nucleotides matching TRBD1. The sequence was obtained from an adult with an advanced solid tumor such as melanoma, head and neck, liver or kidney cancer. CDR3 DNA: TGTGCCAGCACCAGGGGGGGGACAGGGAACACTGAAGCTTTCTTT. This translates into CASTRGGTGNTEAFF.